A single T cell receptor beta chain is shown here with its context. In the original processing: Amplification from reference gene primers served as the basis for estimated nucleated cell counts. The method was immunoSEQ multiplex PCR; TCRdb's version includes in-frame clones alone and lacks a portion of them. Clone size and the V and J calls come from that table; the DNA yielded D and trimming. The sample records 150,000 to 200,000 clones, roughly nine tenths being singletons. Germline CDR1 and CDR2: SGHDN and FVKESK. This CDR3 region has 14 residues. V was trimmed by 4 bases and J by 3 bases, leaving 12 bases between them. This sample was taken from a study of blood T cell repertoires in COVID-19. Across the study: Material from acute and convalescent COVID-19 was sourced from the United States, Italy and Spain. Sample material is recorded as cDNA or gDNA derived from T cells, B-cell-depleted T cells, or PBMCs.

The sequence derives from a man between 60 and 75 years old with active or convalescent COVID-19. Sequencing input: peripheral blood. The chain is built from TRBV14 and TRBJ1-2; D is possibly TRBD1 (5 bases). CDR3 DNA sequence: TGTGCCAGCAGCCGGGCCAGGGAAGACTATGGCTACACCTTC. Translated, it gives CASSRAREDYGYTF.